The table lists the clone carrying this T cell receptor beta chain with many counts. Its antigen remains unknown. The library protocol tagged individual cDNA molecules with unique molecular identifiers. TCRdb passed the 5' RACE reads through MiXCR, listing each CDR3 protein once. The profile shows about 50,000 distinct CDR3 sequences, approximately 9% of them singletons. This record comes from a study of early T cells in non-severe SARS-CoV-2 infection. Study context: Alpha and beta chains were unpaired, from unsorted whole-blood bulk RNA. Study outcomes and limitations: Missing private and CD4 specificities, VDJdb matching favored anti-spike CD8 responses.

Trimming cost V 6 bases and J 6 bases; bases outside gene matches: 10. From germline, CDR1 is MNHEY and CDR2 SVGEGT. The CDR3 spans 15 residues. The source material was whole blood, sampled at baseline. The TCR comes from an adult who was a healthcare worker with PCR-confirmed SARS-CoV-2 infection or an uninfected control (not recorded which). This chain joins TRBV6-2 or TRBV6-3 and TRBJ1-4; the match to TRBD1 covers 7 bases. The CDR3 region has the DNA TGTGCCAGCAGAAGCGGGACAGCGGGAGATGAAAAACTGTTTTTT. This encodes CASRSGTAGDEKLFF.